The T cell receptor (beta chain) under discussion was sequenced for a study of vaccination and CD4 T cells after COVID-19 (dated by TCRdb to the early 2020s). Concerning the study at large: Convalescent patients had a positive SARS-CoV-2 result on nasal swab PCR, and of these patients, under ten had mild disease and one had severe disease. The convalescent cohort included six males and four females, with two Hispanic individuals, seven Caucasians, two Asians and one multiracial person. The time from the second vaccine dose to post-vaccine blood sampling had a median of approximately 72 days and ranged from about 14 to 250 days. In fewer than 12 COVID-19 convalescent patients and a handful of infection-naive healthy vaccine recipients, researchers compared the spike-specific CD4+ TCR repertoire from before mRNA vaccination with the repertoire from after. Two doses of either the Pfizer-BioNTech BNT162b2 vaccine (n=8) or the Moderna mRNA-1273 vaccine (n=2) were administered to participants. Post-COVID blood samples from convalescent patients were collected a median of roughly 100 days after diagnosis, with a range of 35 to 161 days.

Germline trimming: 3 bases from V, 4 bases from J; junction bases outside gene matches: 15. The CDR3 runs 19 amino acids, cysteine and phenylalanine included. The DNA shown is the 57-base CDR3, in frame from base 1. Broad study findings and their caveats: Relatively few convalescent patients were included in the study, and early timepoints after natural infection were not analyzed. In convalescent patients, nearly all vaccine-specific clones (304 of 307) were found to be mono-reactive for SARS-CoV-2 spike rather than cross-reactive with common cold coronaviruses. Although the median number of SARS-CoV-2-reactive clonotypes went up from 20 to 25 after infection to 38 after vaccination, the increase was not significant. In convalescent patients, a median roughly 85% of post-vaccine SARS-CoV-2-reactive clones were detected only after vaccination, suggesting vaccine-specific priming.

This clonotype has just one count. Its antigen is still unknown. Base qualities are not at hand, and no much larger clone is one base apart. A read on its own is weak evidence. The convalescent patients' positive SARS-CoV-2 PCR tests fell between March and December 2020, which was before the Alpha, Beta and Delta variants emerged in the United States. Ficoll-Paque Plus gradient centrifugation was used to isolate PBMCs from whole blood, and the isolated PBMCs were then either used fresh or cryopreserved at -140C. The library was generated by PCR. Data came from an Illumina iSeq 100. In the paper's pipeline: Non-productive sequences were filtered out, and CDR3s that did not start with C, did not end with F or W, or were shorter than 7 amino acids were discarded. Similarity between CDR3 sequences was evaluated in R version 3.6.1 using Levenshtein distances (stringdist) and unrooted phylogenetic trees (ape). TCRdb handled the public reads itself, with Q25 trimming in fastp and clone calling in MiXCR, and kept productive beta chains. Every distinct CDR3 protein forms one entry, paired with its most common genes and DNA. TCRdb's processing, not the authors', yielded these V and J calls. For this sample the table gives about 18,000 distinct CDR3 sequences, of which under 80% were detected only once. The ten biggest clones cover 1% of the sample.

This clonotype was obtained from a human donor who had recovered from COVID-19. The chain was built from TRBV12-3 or TRBV12-4 and TRBJ1-5; 10 junctional bases match TRBD1. The sample here was CD4+ T cells from blood, taken before SARS-CoV-2 vaccination. In nucleotide form, the sequence is TGTGCCAGCAGTTTTCGGACGATGGGACAGGGGAAGGGGAATCAGCCCCAGCATTTT. Its translation is CASSFRTMGQGKGNQPQHF.